Listed below are T cell receptor beta chains from one sample, sequenced in a study of control samples from healthy donors and cancer patients. Generated by immunoSEQ multiplex PCR, the TCRdb table keeps only in-frame clones and is missing some. Of 150,000 or so clones listed, approximately 96% are singletons. Sequenced input: blood. All receptors derive from a man between 40 and 49 years old in good health. The CDR3 runs from the conserved cysteine through the conserved F or W. D genes are given only for firm matches. Clone size, where shown, is once, few, many, or a class for clones that have expanded.

NA	NA	TRBJ1-6	TRBV19	CASSYRFGTDNSPLHF	TGTGCCAGTAGTTACAGGTTCGGGACGGATAATTCACCCCTCCACTTT
NA	NA	TRBJ1-1	TRBV7-2	CASSLDPLNTEAFF	TGTGCCAGCAGCTTAGATCCGTTGAACACTGAAGCTTTCTTT
NA	NA	TRBJ2-6	TRBV6-4	CASRRDSGANVLTF	TGTGCCAGCAGACGGGATTCTGGGGCCAACGTCCTGACTTTC
NA	NA	TRBJ2-4	TRBV21-1	CASSKIETGAPLAKNIQYF	TGTGCCAGCAGCAAAATTGAGACAGGGGCCCCCCTAGCCAAAAACATTCAGTACTTC
few	NA	TRBJ1-2	TRBV28	CASSGVNYGYTF	TGTGCCAGCAGTGGGGTAAACTATGGCTACACCTTC
NA	NA	TRBJ1-4	TRBV4-2	CASSQEGREAQKLFF	TGTGCCAGCAGCCAAGAGGGCAGGGAAGCGCAGAAACTGTTTTTT
NA	NA	TRBJ1-4	TRBV2	CASSGPYGEKLFF	TGTGCCAGCAGTGGACCATACGGGGAAAAACTGTTTTTT
NA	NA	TRBJ1-4	TRBV18	CASSPGNSEKLFF	TGTGCCAGCTCACCAGGAAATAGTGAAAAACTGTTTTTT
NA	TRBD2	TRBJ2-3	TRBV24-1	CATSGLAGFGDTQYF	TGTGCCACCAGTGGGCTAGCGGGGTTTGGTGATACGCAGTATTTT
NA	TRBD2	TRBJ2-5	TRBV10-3	CAISEAGDQETQYF	TGTGCCATCAGTGAGGCGGGGGATCAAGAGACCCAGTACTTC
NA	NA	TRBJ2-5	TRBV5-1	CASSLDRNQETQYF	TGCGCCAGCAGCTTAGACAGGAACCAAGAGACCCAGTACTTC
NA	NA	TRBJ1-2	TRBV4-1	CASSQGGNGYTF	TGCGCCAGCAGCCAAGGAGGGAATGGCTACACCTTC
NA	NA	TRBJ1-2	TRBV2	CASSTRGAVYGYTF	TGTGCCAGCAGTACCCGAGGGGCTGTTTATGGCTACACCTTC
NA	TRBD2	TRBJ2-2	TRBV5-1	CASSFRTSGGRNTGELFF	TGCGCCAGCAGCTTCAGGACTAGCGGGGGCCGGAACACCGGGGAGCTGTTTTTT
NA	NA	TRBJ1-6	TRBV7-6	CASSGGISPNSPLHF	TGTGCCAGCAGCGGCGGGATTTCACCTAATTCACCCCTCCACTTT
once	NA	TRBJ1-2	TRBV24-1	CATSDLTEDGYTF	TGTGCCACCAGTGATTTAACAGAGGATGGCTACACCTTC
NA	NA	TRBJ1-2	TRBV30	CAWSVRPAYGYTF	TGTGCCTGGAGTGTAAGGCCAGCCTATGGCTACACCTTC
NA	NA	TRBJ1-2	TRBV13	CASSLSGTAYGYTF	TGTGCCAGCAGCTTATCCGGCACGGCCTATGGCTACACCTTC
once	TRBD1	TRBJ1-5	TRBV6-2/TRBV6-3	CASTPGQGDNQPQHF	TGTGCCAGCACCCCCGGACAGGGGGATAATCAGCCCCAGCATTTT
NA	TRBD1	TRBJ1-6	TRBV27	CASSSDRGSPLHF	TGTGCCAGCAGTTCCGACAGGGGGTCACCCCTCCACTTT
NA	NA	TRBJ1-5	TRBV5-1	CASSLGTNQPQHF	TGCGCCAGCAGCTTGGGGACAAATCAGCCCCAGCATTTT
NA	NA	TRBJ1-5	TRBV24-1	CATSDWGNTQPQHF	TGTGCCACCAGTGATTGGGGCAATACCCAGCCCCAGCATTTT
once	NA	TRBJ2-3	TRBV14	CASSQVEHTQYF	TGTGCCAGCAGCCAGGTAGAACATACGCAGTATTTT
once	NA	TRBJ1-1	TRBV7-2	CASSLLSGSTEAFF	TGTGCCAGCAGCTTATTATCGGGTAGCACTGAAGCTTTCTTT
NA	NA	TRBJ1-2	TRBV18	CASSPPSTPRGEEGYTF	TGTGCCAGCTCACCACCGTCGACCCCCAGGGGCGAGGAGGGCTACACCTTC
NA	TRBD1	TRBJ2-1	TRBV19	CASEGQGVHEQFF	TGTGCCAGTGAGGGACAGGGAGTACATGAGCAGTTCTTC
NA	TRBD1	TRBJ2-1	TRBV13	CASSLGTGGNEQFF	TGTGCCAGCAGCCTCGGGACAGGGGGCAATGAGCAGTTCTTC
NA	NA	TRBJ1-5	TRBV9	CASKPPGDPQHF	TGTGCCAGCAAACCCCCAGGGGACCCCCAGCATTTT
NA	NA	TRBJ1-5	TRBV2	CASSEARSQHF	TGTGCCAGCAGTGAAGCGAGGTCCCAGCATTTT
NA	NA	TRBJ2-3	TRBV7-2	CASSWGSIRRTDTQYF	TGTGCCAGCAGCTGGGGCAGCATCCGGAGGACAGATACGCAGTATTTT
once	NA	TRBJ1-2	TRBV21-1	CASTATGLRSRWNYGYTF	TGTGCCAGCACCGCCACGGGGCTGCGTAGTCGGTGGAACTATGGCTACACCTTC
NA	NA	TRBJ1-5	TRBV6-6	CASRPATDQPQHF	TGTGCCAGCAGACCCGCCACGGATCAGCCCCAGCATTTT
NA	TRBD1	TRBJ1-5	TRBV18	CASSPRTGDQPQHF	TGTGCCAGCTCACCGCGGACAGGGGATCAGCCCCAGCATTTT
NA	TRBD2	TRBJ2-7	TRBV5-1	CASSLGLAPTAYEQYF	TGCGCCAGCAGCCTGGGACTAGCCCCCACCGCCTACGAGCAGTACTTC
NA	TRBD1	TRBJ2-2	TRBV2	CASRPGQARSGELFF	TGTGCCAGCAGGCCGGGACAGGCGAGATCCGGGGAGCTGTTTTTT
NA	NA	TRBJ1-6	TRBV28	CASTPAGYSPLHF	TGTGCCAGCACCCCCGCAGGGTATTCACCCCTCCACTTT
NA	NA	TRBJ1-2	TRBV7-8	CASSLGAGGGYTF	TGTGCCAGCAGCTTAGGGGCGGGAGGTGGCTACACCTTC
NA	NA	TRBJ2-7	TRBV19	CASSIAGQGMYEQYF	TGTGCCAGTAGTATAGCTGGGCAGGGGATGTACGAGCAGTACTTC
NA	NA	TRBJ1-2	TRBV4-1	CASSQRGLSGYTF	TGCGCCAGCAGCCAGAGAGGGCTGAGTGGCTACACCTTC
NA	NA	TRBJ1-1	TRBV18	CASSPQVNTEAFF	TGTGCCAGCTCCCCGCAGGTAAACACTGAAGCTTTCTTT
NA	TRBD2	TRBJ2-3	TRBV5-1	CASSGLERGSTDTQYF	TGCGCCAGCAGCGGCCTAGAGCGGGGGTCCACAGATACGCAGTATTTT
NA	NA	TRBJ2-7	TRBV6-2/TRBV6-3	CASSSLEDEQYF	TGTGCCAGCAGTTCCCTCGAGGACGAGCAGTACTTC
NA	NA	TRBJ2-2	TRBV4-1	CASSPGPFWGELFF	TGCGCCAGCAGCCCTGGACCCTTCTGGGGGGAGCTGTTTTTT
NA	TRBD1	TRBJ1-5	TRBV14	CASRRGPNQPQHF	TGTGCCAGCCGCAGGGGGCCCAATCAGCCCCAGCATTTT
once	NA	TRBJ1-2	TRBV19	CASSKGGYGYTF	TGTGCCAGTAGTAAAGGAGGCTATGGCTACACCTTC
once	NA	TRBJ2-3	TRBV18	CASSSPGASTDTQYF	TGTGCCAGCTCAAGCCCAGGGGCGAGCACAGATACGCAGTATTTT
few	TRBD1	TRBJ2-7	TRBV5-1	CASSPQGADEQYF	TGCGCCAGCAGCCCACAGGGGGCCGACGAGCAGTACTTC
NA	TRBD1	TRBJ1-1	TRBV7-9	CASSSPTGGATEAFF	TGTGCCAGCAGCTCGCCCACAGGGGGCGCGACTGAAGCTTTCTTT
NA	NA	TRBJ1-6	TRBV5-1	CASRMGTSGSPLHF	TGCGCCAGCAGGATGGGCACGTCAGGGTCACCCCTCCACTTT
NA	TRBD1	TRBJ1-1	TRBV18	CASSHDRANTEAFF	TGTGCCAGCTCACACGACAGGGCGAACACTGAAGCTTTCTTT